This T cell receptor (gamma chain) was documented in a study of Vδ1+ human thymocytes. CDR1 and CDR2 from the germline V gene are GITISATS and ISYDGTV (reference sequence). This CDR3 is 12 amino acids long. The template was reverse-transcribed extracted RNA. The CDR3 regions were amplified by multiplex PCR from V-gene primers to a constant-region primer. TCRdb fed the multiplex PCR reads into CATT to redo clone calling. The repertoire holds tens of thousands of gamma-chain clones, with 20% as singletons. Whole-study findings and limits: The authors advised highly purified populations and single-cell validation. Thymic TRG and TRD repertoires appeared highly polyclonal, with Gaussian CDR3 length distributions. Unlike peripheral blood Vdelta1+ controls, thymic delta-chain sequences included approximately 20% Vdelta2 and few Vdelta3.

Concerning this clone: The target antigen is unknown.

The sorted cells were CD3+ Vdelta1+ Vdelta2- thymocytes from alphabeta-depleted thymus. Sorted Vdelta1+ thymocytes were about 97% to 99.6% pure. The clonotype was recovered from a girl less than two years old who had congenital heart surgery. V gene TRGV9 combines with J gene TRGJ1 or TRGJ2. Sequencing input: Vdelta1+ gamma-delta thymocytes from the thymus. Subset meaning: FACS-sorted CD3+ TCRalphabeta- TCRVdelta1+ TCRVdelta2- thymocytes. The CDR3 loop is CATGVVTYKKLF. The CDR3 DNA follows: TGTGCTACTGGCGTGGTCACGTATAAGAAACTCTTT.